Listed below are T cell receptor beta chains from one sample, sequenced in a study of low-dose radiotherapy and immunotherapy resistance in tumors. MiXCR was run by TCRdb on the reads, yielding one entry per CDR3 protein. Among over 65,000 distinct CDR3 sequences listed, 15% to 20% were seen once. Sample: PBMCs, taken before treatment. The receptors shown here come from a male donor with prostate cancer. CDR3s leave out the opening cysteine and the closing phenylalanine or tryptophan. A D gene is named only where the DNA matches it firmly.

j_gene: TRBJ2-3; d_gene: TRBD2; len: 15; v_gene: TRBV7-9; CDR3aa: ASSRKRTSGSTDTQY
j_gene: TRBJ1-2; d_gene: .; len: 12; v_gene: TRBV2; CDR3aa: ASMRDRSTYGYT
j_gene: TRBJ1-1; d_gene: .; len: 10; v_gene: TRBV6-2/TRBV6-3; CDR3aa: ASSLSGTSAF
j_gene: TRBJ2-3; d_gene: TRBD1; len: 14; v_gene: TRBV7-9; CDR3aa: ASSLMGQGSADTQY
j_gene: TRBJ2-1; d_gene: TRBD1; len: 13; v_gene: TRBV27; CDR3aa: ASSFGQGADNEQF
j_gene: TRBJ2-3; d_gene: .; len: 12; v_gene: TRBV5-6; CDR3aa: ASSLRVSTDTQY
j_gene: TRBJ1-5; d_gene: .; len: 13; v_gene: TRBV11-3; CDR3aa: ASSFLDYSNQPQH
j_gene: TRBJ2-7; d_gene: .; len: 12; v_gene: TRBV20-1; CDR3aa: SAWTNRGTYEQY
j_gene: TRBJ1-2; d_gene: .; len: 11; v_gene: TRBV14; CDR3aa: ASSQALQGGYT
j_gene: TRBJ2-1; d_gene: .; len: 11; v_gene: TRBV5-1; CDR3aa: ASNPGGNNEQF
j_gene: TRBJ2-5; d_gene: .; len: 12; v_gene: TRBV3-1; CDR3aa: ASDSRLGQETQY
j_gene: TRBJ1-3; d_gene: .; len: 14; v_gene: TRBV6-5; CDR3aa: ASSLGTLGSGNTIY
j_gene: TRBJ2-3; d_gene: .; len: 9; v_gene: TRBV2; CDR3aa: ASRDGFRQY
j_gene: TRBJ1-1; d_gene: .; len: 11; v_gene: TRBV29-1; CDR3aa: SVEFKGPLEAF
j_gene: TRBJ1-2; d_gene: TRBD1; len: 13; v_gene: TRBV5-1; CDR3aa: ASSSGDSWAHGYT
j_gene: TRBJ2-5; d_gene: TRBD2; len: 11; v_gene: TRBV29-1; CDR3aa: SVDGSGGETQY
j_gene: TRBJ2-5; d_gene: TRBD1; len: 16; v_gene: TRBV3-1; CDR3aa: ASSQESTGGAEGETQY
j_gene: TRBJ2-2; d_gene: TRBD2; len: 13; v_gene: TRBV4-1; CDR3aa: ASSLGLALTGELF
j_gene: TRBJ2-2; d_gene: .; len: 10; v_gene: TRBV12-3/TRBV12-4; CDR3aa: ASSGRGGELF
j_gene: TRBJ2-1; d_gene: TRBD2; len: 13; v_gene: TRBV12-3/TRBV12-4; CDR3aa: ASSLSGGAANEQF
j_gene: TRBJ2-5; d_gene: .; len: 12; v_gene: TRBV27; CDR3aa: ASSLNGGVRTQY
j_gene: TRBJ2-3; d_gene: .; len: 12; v_gene: TRBV7-2; CDR3aa: ASSRGPGSDTQY
j_gene: TRBJ2-7; d_gene: .; len: 9; v_gene: TRBV29-1; CDR3aa: SVQVSYEQY
j_gene: TRBJ2-3; d_gene: .; len: 11; v_gene: TRBV7-9; CDR3aa: ASSLAGSDTQY
j_gene: TRBJ1-2; d_gene: .; len: 13; v_gene: TRBV7-9; CDR3aa: ASSHTGLGIYGYT
j_gene: TRBJ2-5; d_gene: .; len: 12; v_gene: TRBV11-2; CDR3aa: ASSLGFPGETQY
j_gene: TRBJ1-1; d_gene: TRBD1; len: 15; v_gene: TRBV12-5; CDR3aa: ASGLVLDRDMNTEAF
j_gene: TRBJ2-7; d_gene: TRBD2; len: 14; v_gene: TRBV27; CDR3aa: ASSLFGLAGGYEQY
j_gene: TRBJ2-2; d_gene: TRBD2; len: 12; v_gene: TRBV29-1; CDR3aa: SVGRGAATGELF
j_gene: TRBJ2-6; d_gene: TRBD1; len: 15; v_gene: TRBV13; CDR3aa: ASRGWDSSSGANVLT
j_gene: TRBJ1-3; d_gene: .; len: 13; v_gene: TRBV25-1; CDR3aa: ASSEGAGEFSPIY
j_gene: TRBJ2-7; d_gene: .; len: 13; v_gene: TRBV6-5; CDR3aa: ASSPPGAATNEQY
j_gene: TRBJ2-3; d_gene: .; len: 11; v_gene: TRBV7-2; CDR3aa: ASSFDGRDPQY
j_gene: TRBJ1-5; d_gene: TRBD1; len: 11; v_gene: TRBV14; CDR3aa: ASSQGQNQPQH
j_gene: TRBJ2-1; d_gene: TRBD1; len: 13; v_gene: TRBV12-3/TRBV12-4; CDR3aa: ASSETGGSYNEQF